Listed here are 20 T cell receptor beta chains from one sample, sequenced in a study of T cells in Graves' hyperthyroidism and ophthalmopathy. RNA transcripts were the template for amplifying TCR beta CDR3 regions. HTBI primers were used for first-round RT-PCR of the TCR CDR3. Each CDR3 protein gets one entry after TCRdb re-called the multiplex PCR reads with MiXCR. The sample holds nearly 600,000 distinct CDR3 sequences; 14% are singletons and the top ten take around 7%. Sequenced material: blood. These receptors were taken from a woman aged 18-29 years with Graves' ophthalmopathy.

This clonotype was counted ten times or more. The chain has TRBV11-2 and TRBJ2-1; a possible D gene is TRBD2 (6 bases). V lost 1 base and J 6 bases, leaving 16 bases between the germline ends. The CDR3 runs to 16 residues. Germline assignment: CDR1 SGHAT and CDR2 FQNNGV. The CDR3 DNA reads as TGTGCCAGCAGCTTAGTGGTACAGCGGGCGTTCAATGAGCAGTTCTTC. Its protein is CASSLVVQRAFNEQFF.

This clonotype was detected many times. The chain carries TRBV2 and TRBJ2-3; the D gene could be TRBD1 or TRBD2 (5 bases each). In germline, CDR1 is SNHLY, CDR2 FYNNEI. Trimming removed 4 bases from V and 2 bases from J, with 10 bases in between. CDR3 length equals 14 residues. CDR3 loop: CASSALGDTDTQYF. The CDR3 DNA reads TGTGCCAGCAGTGCACTAGGGGACACAGATACGCAGTATTTT.

The rearrangement links TRBV27 to TRBJ1-4, with D perhaps TRBD1 (5 bases). Germline V CDR1 and CDR2: MNHEY, SMNVEV (reference sequence). This CDR3 spans 15 amino acids. Trimming pared 0 bases from V and 8 bases from J, leaving 13 bases between. The CDR3 sequence: CASSLSWDPGEKLFF. CDR3 nucleotides: TGTGCCAGCAGTTTATCGTGGGACCCTGGGGAAAAACTGTTTTTT.

The chain combines TRBV7-9 with TRBJ2-5, with 11 bases matching TRBD1. V lost 5 bases and J lost 4; bases outside the gene matches: 6. Germline CDR1 is SEHNR and CDR2 is FQNEAQ (reference sequence). The CDR3 extends over 15 amino acids. CDR3: CASSRGTGGRETQYF. CDR3 coding DNA: TGTGCCAGCAGCCGCGGGACAGGGGGTCGAGAGACCCAGTACTTC. The variable domain in full, completed from reference TRBV7-9 and TRBJ2-5, reads DTGVSQNPRHKITKRGQNVTFRCDPISEHNRLYWYRQTLGQGPEFLTYFQNEAQLEKSRLLSDRFSAERPKGSFSTLEIQRTEQGDSAMYLCASSRGTGGRETQYFGPGTRLLVL.

This clonotype was found many times. The gene calls are TRBV5-5 and TRBJ2-2; D perhaps matches TRBD2 (5 bases). Germline-derived CDR1 and CDR2 are SGHKS and YYEKEE (reference sequence). Trimming cost V 3 bases and J 6 bases, with 6 bases left between them. The CDR3 is made up of 12 amino acids. CDR3 DNA: TGTGCCAGCAGCTGGAGGCCCGGGGAGCTGTTTTTT. It specifies CASSWRPGELFF.

The sample holds many counts of this clonotype. This chain links TRBV11-2 with TRBJ1-1, with TRBD1 identical over 9 bases. Losses at the gene ends were 1 base for V and 5 bases for J; bases not matched to a gene: 2. The CDR3 has 14 amino acids. CDR1 is SGHAT, CDR2 FQNNGV, per germline. Here the CDR3 reads CASSLGGTGTEAFF. The CDR3 DNA is TGTGCCAGCAGCTTAGGGGGGACAGGGACTGAAGCTTTCTTT. Drawing the rest from reference TRBV11-2 and TRBJ1-1, the complete variable domain is EAGVAQSPRYKIIEKRQSVAFWCNPISGHATLYWYQQILGQGPKLLIQFQNNGVVDDSQLPKDRFSAERLKGVDSTLKIQPAKLEDSAVYLCASSLGGTGTEAFFGQGTRLTVV.

The rearrangement links TRBV5-4 to TRBJ1-1; D remains unclear. This CDR3 region has 15 residues. Germline V gene lookup returns CDR1 SGHNT and CDR2 YYREEE (reference sequence). The V and J ends lost 4 bases and 0 bases respectively, with 13 bases between them. CDR3 in amino acids: CASSDPKVVNTEAFF. For the CDR3, the DNA is TGTGCCAGCAGCGATCCGAAGGTGGTGAACACTGAAGCTTTCTTT.

This clonotype was detected ten times or more. V gene TRBV27 combines with J gene TRBJ2-7, with D perhaps matching TRBD1 (7 bases). V lost 6 bases and J 6 bases, leaving 18 bases between the germline ends. The CDR3 is made up of 14 amino acids. Per the germline V gene, CDR1 is MNHEY and CDR2 is SMNVEV (reference sequence). CDR3 protein: CASSGTARGGEQYF. DNA of the CDR3: TGTGCCAGCAGCGGGACAGCGCGGGGAGGCGAGCAGTACTTC.

This clonotype occurred many times. V gene TRBV20-1 combines with J gene TRBJ2-7; 9 bases align to TRBD1. The CDR3 is 16 amino acids. Germline V gene data show CDR1 as DFQATT and CDR2 as SNEGSKA (reference sequence). V gave up 1 base and J gave up 4 bases; unmatched junction bases: 11. The CDR3 loop is CSARGATGGGRYEQYF. CDR3 sequence (DNA): TGCAGTGCTAGAGGGGCTACAGGGGGCGGACGTTACGAGCAGTACTTC.

The genes are TRBV9 and TRBJ1-3; D gene unclear. V shed 0 bases and J shed 0 bases, with 10 bases lying between them. This CDR3 contains 16 residues. Germline V gene sequence: CDR1 SGDLS, CDR2 YYNGEE. CDR3 protein: CASSVEAGFSGNTIYF. Here the CDR3 DNA reads TGTGCCAGCAGCGTAGAGGCAGGCTTCTCTGGAAACACCATATATTTT.

This clonotype was seen repeatedly, ten times or more. This sequence joins TRBV3-1 and TRBJ2-1, with 7 bases identical to TRBD2. This CDR3 region has 19 residues. V shed 0 bases, J shed 2 bases, and the junction held 13 bases outside the gene matches. CDR1 is LGHDT, CDR2 YNNKEL, per germline (reference sequence). The CDR3 DNA is TGTGCCAGCAGCCAAGATCGGGAACCCTGGACTAGACCCTACAATGAGCAGTTCTTC. Protein product: CASSQDREPWTRPYNEQFF.

This clonotype occurred a few times. V is TRBV7-3 and J is TRBJ2-1; 7 bases line up with TRBD2. From germline, CDR1 is SGHTA and CDR2 FQGTGA. V trimming: 5 bases; J trimming: 6 bases; junction bases outside the gene matches: 10. This CDR3 contains 15 residues. The CDR3, as DNA: TGTGCCAGCAGCCCAGGTGCGGGAGCCGGCAATGAGCAGTTCTTC. Translated, it gives CASSPGAGAGNEQFF. The full variable domain, with the rest looked up from reference TRBV7-3 and TRBJ2-1, is GAGVSQTPSNKVTEKGKYVELRCDPISGHTALYWYRQSLGQGPEFLIYFQGTGAADDSGLPNDRFFAVRPEGSVSTLKIQRTERGDSAVYLCASSPGAGAGNEQFFGPGTRLTVL.

There are many counts of this clonotype. V is TRBV3-1 and J is TRBJ1-1, with 7 bases lining up with TRBD1. Germline CDR1 LGHDT, CDR2 YNNKEL (reference sequence). The CDR3 has 14 residues. Trimming took 6 bases from V and 2 from J; bases not matched to a gene: 6. CDR3 amino acids: CASRRDRVNTEAFF. The DNA of the CDR3 is TGTGCCAGCAGACGGGACAGAGTTAACACTGAAGCTTTCTTT.

This clonotype was counted ten times or more. The CDR3 DNA sequence: TGTGCCAGCAGTTTAGCTGCAGGGACCGGGGAGCTGTTTTTT. It is translated as CASSLAAGTGELFF. This sequence joins TRBV12-3 or TRBV12-4 and TRBJ2-2; D is perhaps TRBD1 (5 bases). The length of the CDR3 is 14 residues. Trimming shortened V by 0 bases and J by 5 bases, and 7 bases separated the two germline ends.

This rearrangement joins TRBV2 to TRBJ2-1; D possibly corresponds to TRBD2 (6 bases). Trimming left V 7 bases short and J 7 bases short, with 17 bases between. The CDR3 spans 14 residues. Looked up from germline, CDR1 is SNHLY and CDR2 is FYNNEI. In DNA, the CDR3 is TGTGCCAGCACCGTGGGTAGCGGAGAGAATGAGCAGTTCTTC. Translation gives CASTVGSGENEQFF.

In this sample, this clonotype turned up a few times. This chain links TRBV12-3 or TRBV12-4 with TRBJ2-7; 8 bases map to TRBD1. The CDR3 length is 15 residues. V dropped 3 bases and J dropped 4; count of bases not matched to a gene: 8. CDR3 sequence (DNA): TGTGCCAGCAGTTTGAGACAGGGGCTCAGGTACGAGCAGTACTTC. Its translation is CASSLRQGLRYEQYF.

There are many counts of this clonotype. This chain connects TRBV13 to TRBJ2-1, with D tentatively TRBD1 (6 bases). Trimming stripped 2 bases from V and 3 bases from J, with 11 bases between. The germline V gene has CDR1 PRHDT and CDR2 FYEKMQ (reference sequence). The CDR3 totals 15 residues. This chain's CDR3 is CASSLRQDLYNEQFF. The CDR3 DNA reads as TGTGCCAGCAGCTTAAGACAGGATCTCTACAATGAGCAGTTCTTC. Full variable domain (rest looked up from reference TRBV13 and TRBJ2-1): AAGVIQSPRHLIKEKRETATLKCYPIPRHDTVYWYQQGPGQDPQFLISFYEKMQSDKGSIPDRFSAQQFSDYHSELNMSSLELGDSALYFCASSLRQDLYNEQFFGPGTRLTVL.

Ten or more counts support this clonotype. CDR3 protein: CASSPSRLAPPYNEQFF. The CDR3 coding sequence is TGTGCCAGCAGTCCATCCCGACTAGCGCCACCCTACAATGAGCAGTTCTTC. The chain is built from TRBV28 and TRBJ2-1; 8 bases are shared with TRBD2. Germline assignment: CDR1 MDHEN and CDR2 SYDVKM. The CDR3 length is 17 residues. J was trimmed by 2 bases and V by 5 bases; bases with no gene match: 11.

This clonotype was detected a few times. This chain uses TRBV6-2 or TRBV6-3 with TRBJ2-3, with 9 nucleotides matching TRBD2. Germline-derived CDR1 and CDR2 are MNHEY and SVGEGT. The length of the CDR3 is 12 residues. V lost 7 bases to trimming and J lost 8 bases; unmatched junction nucleotides: 4. The CDR3 loop reads CASKNSGGTQYF. In DNA form, the CDR3 reads TGTGCCAGCAAAAATAGCGGGGGTACGCAGTATTTT.

This clonotype appeared a few times. The DNA of the CDR3 is TGCGCCAGCAGCTGGGGTTCGGCGTACGAGCAGTACTTC. Translating it yields CASSWGSAYEQYF. The rearrangement joins TRBV4-1 to TRBJ2-7; no definite D call. The CDR3 runs to 13 residues. Trimming shortened V by 5 bases and J by 4 bases, and 12 bases separated the two germline ends. CDR1 and CDR2 from the germline V gene are MGHRA and YSYEKL.